The 17 T cell receptor beta chains listed next were all sequenced from one sample in a study of blood T cell repertoires in COVID-19 (dated by TCRdb to 2019 to 2021). Libraries were prepared through the immunoSEQ multiplex PCR assay. Not all clones reach the TCRdb copy of this immuneACCESS table, which keeps in-frame sequences only. Checked studies attribute under half of the gap to unresolved V genes and leave the rest unexplained. The table for this sample lists some 320,000 clones; 70% to 90% of them were counted only once. About 7% of the sample comes from the top ten. Sequencing input: peripheral blood. The origin of the receptors is a woman aged 25 to 39 who had recovered from COVID-19.

The rearrangement joins TRBV7-5 to TRBJ2-3; the table gives TRBD2 as D, unverified against the DNA. TRBV7-5 is flagged as a pseudogene. The CDR3 is 14 amino acids. The DNA for the CDR3 is TGTGCCAGAAGCTTAGGACTAGCCACAGATACGCAGTATTTT. Translation: CARSLGLATDTQYF.

This chain uses TRBV19 with TRBJ1-5; D remains unclear. From germline, CDR1 is LNHDA and CDR2 SQIVND (reference sequence). The CDR3 totals 14 residues. Trimming took 8 bases from V and 0 from J, leaving 11 bases between them. The CDR3 DNA reads as TGTGCCAGTCTCGAGCGGGGTAGCAATCAGCCCCAGCATTTT. This translates into CASLERGSNQPQHF.

The chain recombines TRBV4-1 with TRBJ2-7, with TRBD1 matching over 8 bases. V dropped 1 base and J dropped 4; count of bases not matched to a gene: 9. This CDR3 has 16 amino acids. Germline V CDR1 and CDR2: MGHRA, YSYEKL. The DNA for the CDR3 is TGCGCCAGCAGCCAAGTCAGCAGGGGGCGATTTTACGAGCAGTACTTC. Encoded protein: CASSQVSRGRFYEQYF.

Only one count was recorded for this clone. The rearrangement uses TRBV7-3 and TRBJ2-1; perhaps TRBD2 as D (7 bases). Trimming removed 3 bases at V and 1 base at J, with 16 bases between. CDR1 is SGHTA, CDR2 FQGTGA, per germline. This CDR3 is 17 amino acids long. CDR3 sequence (DNA): TGTGCCAGCAGCTTCCGGGGCGGGGGCCCTTCCTACAATGAGCAGTTCTTC. This sequence encodes CASSFRGGGPSYNEQFF. Looking up the rest from reference TRBV7-3 and TRBJ2-1 gives the full variable domain: GAGVSQTPSNKVTEKGKYVELRCDPISGHTALYWYRQSLGQGPEFLIYFQGTGAADDSGLPNDRFFAVRPEGSVSTLKIQRTERGDSAVYLCASSFRGGGPSYNEQFFGPGTRLTVL.

The chain couples TRBV7-8 to TRBJ2-2; 9 bases agree with TRBD1. This CDR3 is built from 16 residues. J lost 4 bases, V lost 4 bases, and 7 bases had no gene match. Germline V gene data show CDR1 as SGHVS and CDR2 as FQNEAQ. The CDR3 spells CASSSRTGESTGELFF. CDR3 nucleotide sequence: TGTGCCAGCAGCTCCCGGACAGGGGAGAGCACCGGGGAGCTGTTTTTT.

This sequence joins TRBV6-6 and TRBJ2-1; 8 bases agree with TRBD1. CDR1 MNHNY and CDR2 SVGAGI come from the germline V gene (reference sequence). This CDR3 is built from 15 residues. V was clipped by 0 bases and J by 8 bases; unmatched bases: 6. The CDR3 region has the DNA TGTGCCAGCAGTTACTCCGGACAGGGAAACGATGAGCAGTTCTTC. Its protein product is CASSYSGQGNDEQFF.

The chain combines TRBV5-1 with TRBJ2-7, with 10 bases that match TRBD1. Germline CDR1 reads SGHRS; CDR2 reads YFSETQ. The CDR3 spans 15 residues. V trimming: 0 bases; J trimming: 4 bases; junction bases outside the gene matches: 4. The CDR3 DNA reads TGCGCCAGCAGCTTGGTCGGGACAGGGGCTTACGAGCAGTACTTC. Translated: CASSLVGTGAYEQYF.

The chain uses TRBV30 and TRBJ2-5; 8 bases fit TRBD2. The V segment lost 8 bases and the J segment 0 bases; nucleotides outside the gene matches: 8. The CDR3 has 14 residues. Germline-derived CDR1 and CDR2 are GTSNPN and SVGIG (reference sequence). In DNA form, the CDR3 reads TGTGCCGCCGGGAGGGGGGAAAACCAAGAGACCCAGTACTTC. Residues: CAAGRGENQETQYF.

This clone has just one count. Here the CDR3 reads CASRATGGGETQYF. CDR3 DNA: TGTGCCAGCAGAGCGACAGGGGGCGGGGAGACCCAGTACTTC. The chain is built from TRBV6-5 and TRBJ2-5; 10 nucleotides match TRBD1. Germline loops: CDR1 MNHEY, CDR2 SVGAGI. The ends lost 6 bases at V and 5 bases at J; junction bases unmatched: 6. The CDR3 is made up of 14 amino acids.

There are a few counts of this clone. V gene TRBV3-1 (or the pseudogene TRBV3-2) combines with J gene TRBJ2-2, with D perhaps matching TRBD1 (6 bases). The CDR3 runs 16 residues. CDR1 is LGHDT and CDR2 is YNNKEL in the germline V gene (reference sequence). Trimming shortened V by 4 bases and J by 4 bases, and 16 bases separated the two germline ends. CDR3 in DNA: TGTGCCAGCAGCCGAAGAAGGACGGACAGCACCGGGGAGCTGTTTTTT. It specifies CASSRRRTDSTGELFF.

The J gene is TRBJ2-3, the V gene TRBV18; a possible D gene is TRBD1 (5 bases). CDR1 KGHSH and CDR2 LQKENI come from the germline V gene. Trimming removed 0 bases at V and 3 bases at J, with 13 bases between. This CDR3 region has 16 residues. The CDR3 loop is CASSPPARAVTDTQYF. DNA of the CDR3: TGTGCCAGCTCACCACCCGCCAGGGCAGTAACAGATACGCAGTATTTT.

V and J are TRBV29-1 and TRBJ1-3, with D unresolved. This CDR3 is built from 13 residues. The V gene's germline CDR1 is SQVTM and CDR2 ANQGSEA. The ends were cut back, 3 bases at V and 0 bases at J, with 6 bases in the middle. The CDR3 DNA follows: TGCAGCGTTGAGGCAAACTCTGGAAACACCATATATTTT. Translation: CSVEANSGNTIYF.

The CDR3 here is CASSSSGSSYNEQFF. The CDR3 DNA sequence: TGCGCCAGCAGCTCTAGCGGGAGCTCCTACAATGAGCAGTTCTTC. The V call is TRBV5-1, the J call TRBJ2-1; 10 bases align to TRBD2. Per germline, CDR1 SGHRS and CDR2 YFSETQ. The CDR3 length is 15 residues. The J segment lost 0 bases and the V segment lost 3 bases, leaving 0 bases of the junction unmatched.

V and J are TRBV3-1 (or the pseudogene TRBV3-2) and TRBJ2-7; D may be TRBD2 (5 bases). Looked up from germline, CDR1 is LGHDT and CDR2 is YNNKEL (reference sequence). This CDR3 comprises 13 residues. V gave up 1 base and J gave up 7 bases, with 11 bases separating them. The CDR3 nucleotides are TGTGCCAGCAGCCAAGTACCCAGCGGTGAGCAGTACTTC. Its protein product is CASSQVPSGEQYF.

The genes are TRBV30 and TRBJ1-2; TRBD1 might be the D (5 bases). CDR1 is GTSNPN, CDR2 SVGIG, per germline (reference sequence). V lost 3 bases, J lost 6 bases, and 17 bases lay in between. This CDR3 comprises 14 residues. CDR3 amino acids: CAWRPTGVLNGYTF. CDR3 in DNA: TGTGCCTGGAGACCTACGGGGGTTCTTAATGGCTACACCTTC.

This chain links TRBV6-6 with TRBJ1-2; D perhaps matches TRBD1 (6 bases). The CDR3 loop spans 14 amino acids. Trimming shortened V by 5 bases and J by 2 bases, and 12 bases separated the two germline ends. Germline CDR1 reads MNHNY; CDR2 reads SVGAGI (reference sequence). The CDR3 reads CASSRSDRNYGYTF. Written as DNA, the CDR3 is TGTGCCAGCAGTCGATCCGACAGGAACTATGGCTACACCTTC.

This chain uses TRBV7-2 with TRBJ2-5; TRBD2 is a possible D gene (5 bases). CDR3 length: 14 residues. Germline-derived CDR1 and CDR2 are SGHTA and FQGNSA. Trimming removed 4 bases at V and 5 bases at J, with 14 bases between. The CDR3 loop reads CASSSPASRETQYF. CDR3 coding DNA: TGTGCCAGCAGCTCCCCGGCTAGCAGGGAGACCCAGTACTTC.